Sequencing of this T cell receptor (beta chain) was carried out in a study of graft-versus-host responses after intestinal transplantation. Background on the study: All of the recipients had induction that used anti-thymocyte globulin, then tacrolimus and steroids for about 3 years.

This CDR3 spans 14 amino acids. From germline, CDR1 is MNHEY and CDR2 SMNVEV (reference sequence). Trimming stripped 0 bases from V and 4 bases from J, with 7 bases between. Data came from immunoSEQ multiplex PCR; TCRdb stores just in-frame clones and leaves some out. Of more than 55,000 clones in the sample, roughly 90% were seen once. Regarding the study as a whole: In patients with graft-donor T cell macrochimerism, allograft graft-versus-host to host-versus-graft clonal ratios were high.

Points on this clone: Its specificity is not known. Other DNA sequences in the sample encode the same CDR3.

The chain uses TRBV27 and TRBJ1-5; TRBD1 is a possible D gene (6 bases). Sequences were derived from PBMCs, sampled 26 days after transplant. The clonotype comes from a human patient who received an intestinal transplant, so some T cells may come from the graft donor. The CDR3 sequence is CASSLSGGNQPQHF. The DNA for the CDR3 is TGTGCCAGCAGTTTATCAGGGGGTAATCAGCCCCAGCATTTT.